Following are 22 T cell receptor beta chains from one sample sequenced in a study of blood T cells in healthy people across ages. A second PCR, run for roughly 7 to 12 cycles, used a sample-barcoded 5' primer plus a J-beta primer mix. MiXCR was run by TCRdb on the 5' RACE reads, yielding one entry per CDR3 protein. The sample holds approximately 850,000 distinct CDR3 sequences, around 43% seen once. The sequenced sample consisted of blood. Receptors were obtained from a man aged 55 to 70 in good health.

This clonotype has just a few counts. J is TRBJ2-7 and V is TRBV6-1; 14 bases fit TRBD2. The V segment lost 2 bases and the J segment 2 bases; nucleotides outside the gene matches: 2. Germline loops: CDR1 MNHNS, CDR2 SASEGT. The CDR3 contains 16 residues. The CDR3 DNA follows: TGTGCCAGCAGTGAACGGACTAGCGGGGGGCCCTACGAGCAGTACTTC. It specifies CASSERTSGGPYEQYF.

This chain uses TRBV29-1 with TRBJ1-1, with TRBD1 identical over 7 bases. The CDR3 is 14 residues long. The trim removed 4 bases at V and 2 bases at J, leaving 7 bases unmatched. Germline CDR1 reads SQVTM; CDR2 reads ANQGSEA. The CDR3 DNA sequence: TGCAGCGTTGGTCTCGGGACAGCTAACACTGAAGCTTTCTTT. Amino acids: CSVGLGTANTEAFF.

This chain links TRBV18 with TRBJ1-1; D unclear. There are 13 residues in the CDR3. Trimming shortened V by 5 bases and J by 0 bases, and 7 bases separated the two germline ends. Per the germline V gene, CDR1 is KGHSH and CDR2 is LQKENI. The CDR3 nucleotides read TGTGCCAGCTCAACGGAAATGAACACTGAAGCTTTCTTT. Translation gives CASSTEMNTEAFF.

This clonotype occurred once. The chain carries TRBV7-2 and TRBJ2-1; the match to TRBD1 covers 8 bases. Germline values: CDR1 SGHTA, CDR2 FQGNSA. With 4 bases clipped from V and 11 bases from J, the junction kept 7 bases outside the gene matches. The CDR3 runs 13 residues. The CDR3 nucleotides are TGTGCCAGCAGCTCCCAGGGGGCGACTAAGCAGTTCTTC. It encodes CASSSQGATKQFF.

The gene calls are TRBV20-1 and TRBJ2-2; 10 bases are a match to TRBD2. CDR1 and CDR2 (germline): DFQATT, SNEGSKA (reference sequence). After removal of 2 bases from V and 5 bases from J, the junction contained 5 bases not matched to a gene. This CDR3 contains 15 residues. In nucleotides, the CDR3 is TGCAGTGCTAGAAGTCTAGCGGGGGTTACCGGGGAGCTGTTTTTT. It yields the protein CSARSLAGVTGELFF.

In this sample, this clonotype turned up a few times. The rearrangement joins TRBV7-3 to TRBJ2-6, with 7 bases identical to TRBD1. Per the germline V gene, CDR1 is SGHTA and CDR2 is FQGTGA. The CDR3 covers 17 residues. V shed 2 bases and J 0 bases; nucleotides not matched to a gene: 4. The CDR3, as DNA: TGTGCCAGCAGCTTAGAGGGGGCGTACTCTGGGGCCAACGTCCTGACTTTC. Its protein is CASSLEGAYSGANVLTF.

The chain employs TRBV27 and TRBJ2-5; D gene uncertain. The length of the CDR3 is 13 residues. Germline values: CDR1 MNHEY, CDR2 SMNVEV (reference sequence). V was pared by 6 bases and J by 2 bases, with 10 bases between. The DNA of the CDR3 is TGTGCCAGCAGCAAACAACCTCAAGAGACCCAGTACTTC. Translation gives CASSKQPQETQYF.

Note on this clonotype: A read error is possible here, since a much larger clone lies one base away. The chain recombines TRBV7-6 with TRBJ2-1, with a weak D call TRBD1 (6 bases). The end of the DNA aligns better with TRBJ2-7, so the J call may be wrong. The CDR3 contains 15 residues. CDR1 and CDR2 from the germline V gene are SGHVS and FNYEAQ. The CDR3 nucleotides read TGTGCCAGCAGCACGGGCAGGGGTTGGGGGAATGAGCAGTACTTC. Amino acid sequence: CASSTGRGWGNEQYF.

The chain combines TRBV5-6 with TRBJ2-4; a weak D match, TRBD1 (5 bases). Germline lookup yields CDR1 SGHDT and CDR2 YYEEEE. V was pared by 4 bases and J by 3 bases, with 11 bases between. CDR3 size: 14 residues. CDR3 sequence reads: CASSPRQSKNIQYF. CDR3 DNA sequence: TGTGCCAGCAGCCCACGACAGAGCAAAAACATTCAGTACTTC.

Here the CDR3 DNA reads TGCAGCGTTGCCTCGAACACTGAAGCTTTCTTT. This gives the protein CSVASNTEAFF. The V and J genes are TRBV29-1 and TRBJ1-1; D gene uncertain. Per germline, CDR1 SQVTM and CDR2 ANQGSEA. V was trimmed by 4 bases and J by 1 base, leaving 4 bases between them. The CDR3 is made up of 11 amino acids.

This clonotype was counted between two and nine times. J is TRBJ2-1 and V is TRBV5-1; 9 bases match TRBD1. J gave up 9 bases and V 4 bases, and 11 bases lay outside the gene matches. The CDR3 is 15 amino acids. Germline values: CDR1 SGHRS, CDR2 YFSETQ. CDR3 protein: CASSGPGTGSGEQFF. The CDR3 nucleotides read TGCGCCAGCAGCGGACCCGGGACAGGGTCTGGTGAGCAGTTCTTC.

This clonotype has only a few counts. The chain has TRBV20-1 and TRBJ2-5; D perhaps matches TRBD1 (6 bases). Trimming removed 3 bases from V and 1 base from J, with 12 bases in between. CDR3 length: 14 amino acids. CDR1 and CDR2 (germline): DFQATT, SNEGSKA (reference sequence). Here the CDR3 DNA reads TGCAGTGCTAGCAAGGTGGACAGCCAAGAGACCCAGTACTTC. The encoded protein is CSASKVDSQETQYF.

This clonotype was observed a handful of times. The chain links TRBV5-1 to TRBJ2-6; D possibly corresponds to TRBD1 (5 bases). CDR1 is SGHRS, CDR2 YFSETQ, per germline. This CDR3 comprises 18 residues. The ends were cut back, 2 bases at V and 4 bases at J, with 19 bases in the middle. The CDR3 DNA reads as TGCGCCAGCAGCTTCCTTGACAGCCTAAGCGCGGGGGCCAACGTCCTGACTTTC. It codes for CASSFLDSLSAGANVLTF.

The gene calls are TRBV29-1 and TRBJ2-5; D remains unclear. This CDR3 region has 13 residues. Trimming stripped 4 bases from V and 5 bases from J, with 14 bases between. Germline V gene data show CDR1 as SQVTM and CDR2 as ANQGSEA. The CDR3 DNA follows: TGCAGCGTTGGACGAGGCGCCCCGGAGACCCAGTACTTC. Its translation: CSVGRGAPETQYF.

A few counts support this clonotype. V usage is TRBV6-5 and J usage is TRBJ2-5; no definite D call. The DNA end is more similar to TRBJ2-7, so the J call may be wrong. The CDR3 length is 13 residues. Germline V gene data show CDR1 as MNHEY and CDR2 as SVGAGI. CDR3 region: CASSYSEKYEQYF. The CDR3 nucleotides read TGTGCCAGCAGTTACTCGGAGAAGTACGAGCAGTACTTC.

The chain links TRBV7-9 to TRBJ2-6; TRBD1 is a possible D gene (5 bases). CDR1 is SEHNR, CDR2 FQNEAQ, per germline (reference sequence). The CDR3 length is 15 residues. V lost 2 bases to trimming and J lost 2 bases, with 7 bases between them. The CDR3 loop is CASSLQGPGANVLTF. The DNA of the CDR3 is TGTGCCAGCAGCTTACAGGGCCCTGGGGCCAACGTCCTGACTTTC.

J is TRBJ2-1 and V is TRBV7-2; 9 nucleotides match TRBD2. From germline, CDR1 is SGHTA and CDR2 FQGNSA. The CDR3 has 16 residues. Trimming removed 0 bases from V and 4 bases from J; junction bases left unmatched: 4. CDR3 sequence: CASSLAAGGNYNEQFF. The CDR3 bases are TGTGCCAGCAGCTTAGCGGCGGGGGGGAATTACAATGAGCAGTTCTTC. Combining the CDR3 with reference TRBV7-2 and TRBJ2-1 gives the whole variable domain GAGVSQSPSNKVTEKGKDVELRCDPISGHTALYWYRQSLGQGLEFLIYFQGNSAPDKSGLPSDRFSAERTGGSVSTLTIQRTQQEDSAVYLCASSLAAGGNYNEQFFGPGTRLTVL.

The chain recombines TRBV5-1 with TRBJ2-7; weak D call: TRBD2 (6 bases). The germline gives CDR1 SGHRS, CDR2 YFSETQ. Trimming left V 1 base short and J 7 bases short, with 9 bases between. The CDR3 is made up of 12 amino acids. The CDR3 loop is CASSLPSVEQYF. The CDR3 region has the DNA TGCGCCAGCAGCTTGCCTAGCGTGGAGCAGTACTTC.

This clonotype was seen a handful of times. V is TRBV27 and J is TRBJ2-3; perhaps TRBD2 as D (5 bases). This CDR3 has 17 amino acids. The V and J ends lost 4 bases and 2 bases respectively, with 19 bases between them. Per germline, CDR1 MNHEY and CDR2 SMNVEV (reference sequence). CDR3 amino acids: CASSSIRVVGDTDTQYF. Written as DNA, the CDR3 is TGTGCCAGCAGTTCTATTAGGGTTGTGGGAGACACAGATACGCAGTATTTT.

This clonotype was counted a few times. The rearrangement joins TRBV25-1 to TRBJ2-3; D is unclear. The CDR3 covers 14 residues. The V end lost 6 bases, the J end lost 5 bases, and 15 bases lay between the germline ends. The V gene's germline CDR1 is MGHDK and CDR2 SYGVNS. In DNA, the CDR3 is TGTGCCAGCAGCCATCCACCGGCAAGAGATACGCAGTATTTT. Translated, it gives CASSHPPARDTQYF. Supplemented by reference TRBV25-1 and TRBJ2-3, the full variable domain reads EADIYQTPRYLVIGTGKKITLECSQTMGHDKMYWYQQDPGMELHLIHYSYGVNSTEKGDLSSESTVSRIRTEHFPLTLESARPSHTSQYLCASSHPPARDTQYFGPGTRLTVL.

This clonotype was counted only a few times. The CDR3: CASSQGDRGLNEQFF. The CDR3 nucleotides are TGTGCCAGCAGCCAAGGGGACAGGGGGTTAAATGAGCAGTTCTTC. V and J are TRBV3-1 and TRBJ2-1; TRBD1 matches at 11 bases. V dropped 1 base and J dropped 7; count of bases not matched to a gene: 3. Per the germline V gene, CDR1 is LGHDT and CDR2 is YNNKEL (reference sequence). The CDR3 spans 15 residues.

The chain employs TRBV18 and TRBJ1-2, with 8 bases matching TRBD1. V lost 2 bases and J lost 2; bases outside the gene matches: 10. The CDR3 runs to 17 residues. Germline lookup yields CDR1 KGHSH and CDR2 LQKENI. CDR3 bases: TGTGCCAGCTCACCAACAGGGGGGAGAAACCTAAACTATGGCTACACCTTC. It is translated as CASSPTGGRNLNYGYTF.